This is a list of T cell receptor beta chains from one sample in a study of blood T cell repertoires in COVID-19. The repertoire was sequenced with immunoSEQ multiplex PCR; TCRdb's copy has only in-frame clones and lacks some. The sample includes roughly 120,000 clones, almost 80% seen only once; the top ten take 16%. Specimen: peripheral blood. These receptors were taken from an elderly woman with active or convalescent COVID-19. The CDR3 runs from the conserved cysteine through the conserved F or W. A D gene is named only where the DNA matches it firmly. Not all rows give a size; the values are once, few, many and, for expanded clones, a class.

>TRBV5-1|TRBJ2-3|.|TRBD2
TGCGCCAGCAGCTTTCGACTAGCGGGGGGCACAGATACGCAGTATTTT
CASSFRLAGGTDTQYF
>TRBV7-9|TRBJ1-2|.|.
TGTGCCAGCAGCCTAGGGCAGGGAGGAGGCTACACCTTC
CASSLGQGGGYTF
>TRBV5-1|TRBJ2-2|.|.
TGCGCCAGCAGCTTGGTTCCAGGGCGGAACACCGGGGAGCTGTTTTTT
CASSLVPGRNTGELFF
>TRBV9|TRBJ2-3|.|TRBD2
TGTGCCAGCAGCGAATCAGCGGGAGGGGTGACAGATACGCAGTATTTT
CASSESAGGVTDTQYF
>TRBV30|TRBJ2-1|.|.
TGTGCCTGGAGTTCTGGCCTAGCTTACAATGAGCAGTTCTTC
CAWSSGLAYNEQFF
>TRBV9|TRBJ1-2|.|TRBD1
TGTGCCAGCAGCGTAGTAGGGGGCGGCTACACCTTC
CASSVVGGGYTF
>TRBV19|TRBJ2-1|few|TRBD2
TGTGCCAGTAGTATCCGACTAGCGGGAGCAGCTGAGCAGTTCTTC
CASSIRLAGAAEQFF
>TRBV29-1|TRBJ2-3|.|TRBD2
TGCAGCGTTGACACTCTGGCGGGGGACACAGATACGCAGTATTTT
CSVDTLAGDTDTQYF
>TRBV5-1|TRBJ2-7|once|.
TGCGCCAGCAGCTTCAGCGTGGGGGCCGGCTACGAGCAGTACTTC
CASSFSVGAGYEQYF
>TRBV11-2|TRBJ2-1|.|TRBD2
TGTGCCAGCAGCAGGGACTACTCGGATGAGCAGTTCTTC
CASSRDYSDEQFF